The 9 T cell receptor beta chains below were found in one sample sequenced in a study of blood T cell repertoires in COVID-19. The protocol was immunoSEQ multiplex PCR, while the TCRdb copy is restricted to in-frame clones and leaves out a portion. The sample carries more than 150,000 clones, around 80% recorded once. The material sequenced was peripheral blood. These receptors originate from a human donor in a cohort sampled during active COVID-19.

V usage is TRBV19 and J usage is TRBJ2-1; 12 bases agree with TRBD2. V gave up 3 bases and J gave up 9 bases; unmatched junction bases: 9. CDR3 length equals 16 residues. CDR1 and CDR2 (germline): LNHDA, SQIVND (reference sequence). CDR3 region: CASSITSGGSRGEQFF. In DNA, the CDR3 is TGTGCCAGTAGTATTACTAGCGGGGGGTCTCGAGGTGAGCAGTTCTTC.

The chain links TRBV18 to TRBJ1-4; no firm D call. The CDR3 is made up of 16 amino acids. V lost 5 bases, J lost 0 bases, and 13 bases lay in between. Germline V gene data show CDR1 as KGHSH and CDR2 as LQKENI. The CDR3 coding sequence is TGTGCCAGCTCAAGATACAAGATCCCAACTAATGAAAAACTGTTTTTT. This encodes CASSRYKIPTNEKLFF.

The rearrangement links TRBV3-1 (or the pseudogene TRBV3-2) to TRBJ2-7; 11 bases line up with TRBD2. V was clipped by 1 base and J by 2 bases; unmatched bases: 16. Germline CDR1 LGHDT, CDR2 YNNKEL (reference sequence). CDR3 length: 20 residues. The chain's CDR3 is CASSQGTTSGAFLHPYEQYF. The CDR3 bases are TGTGCCAGCAGCCAAGGAACGACTAGCGGGGCTTTTCTGCATCCCTACGAGCAGTACTTC.

The chain uses TRBV6-5 and TRBJ1-1; D is possibly TRBD1 (5 bases). In germline, CDR1 is MNHEY, CDR2 SVGAGI. V lost 5 bases, J lost 7 bases, and 11 bases lay in between. The CDR3 has 12 amino acids. The CDR3 spells CASSRGAGEAFF. CDR3 nucleotide sequence: TGTGCCAGCAGTAGGGGAGCGGGTGAAGCTTTCTTT.

The V gene is TRBV2, the J gene TRBJ1-1; 7 nucleotides align to TRBD1. The CDR3 contains 13 residues. Germline assignment: CDR1 SNHLY and CDR2 FYNNEI. The junction had 8 bases not matched to a gene; V was cut back by 5 bases and J by 8 bases. The CDR3 loop reads CASSPYRGLEAFF. The CDR3 nucleotides read TGTGCCAGCAGTCCCTACAGGGGTTTGGAAGCTTTCTTT.

This clone appeared a single time. The chain recombines TRBV19 with TRBJ2-1; 7 bases match TRBD2. The length of the CDR3 is 17 residues. After removal of 0 bases from V and 7 bases from J, the junction contained 12 bases not matched to a gene. Germline V gene data show CDR1 as LNHDA and CDR2 as SQIVND (reference sequence). The CDR3 protein is CASSIDRGGILGNEQFF. The CDR3 DNA is TGTGCCAGTAGTATAGATCGGGGAGGGATTCTGGGGAATGAGCAGTTCTTC.

This chain joins TRBV21-1 and TRBJ1-3; the listed D gene, TRBD1, was not tested against the DNA. TRBV21-1 is recorded as a pseudogene. This CDR3 spans 17 amino acids. CDR3: CASITGTGVVTGNTIYF. The DNA for the CDR3 is TGTGCCAGCATTACCGGGACAGGGGTAGTGACTGGAAACACCATATATTTT.

This chain connects TRBV9 to TRBJ1-2, with TRBD1 as a possible D gene (5 bases). Germline loops: CDR1 SGDLS, CDR2 YYNGEE. Trimming removed 4 bases at V and 1 base at J, with 20 bases between. This CDR3 spans 17 amino acids. CDR3 residues: CASSTSLDRTLNYGYTF. Here the CDR3 DNA reads TGTGCCAGCAGCACCTCCCTTGACAGAACCCTTAACTATGGCTACACCTTC.

This clone was found a few times. The J gene is TRBJ1-4, the V gene TRBV12-3 or TRBV12-4; D gene uncertain. V shed 3 bases and J shed 5 bases, with 7 bases lying between them. The CDR3 totals 13 residues. The DNA for the CDR3 is TGTGCCAGCAGTTTCCGAGAGAATGAAAAACTGTTTTTT. It specifies CASSFRENEKLFF.